This T cell receptor beta chain is drawn from a study of PD-L1 blockade in urothelial cancer. Background on the study: The study started patients on atezolizumab in about 2014, giving 1,200 mg intravenously every 3 weeks. Blood was analyzed 3 weeks (second dose) and 6 weeks after treatment start.

For each patient, 1 to 8 samples were obtained, pretreatment and on-treatment. This CDR3 has 12 amino acids. CDR1 and CDR2 (germline): SGDLS, YYNGEE. Trimming shortened V by 2 bases and J by 7 bases, and 10 bases separated the two germline ends. The repertoire was sequenced with immunoSEQ multiplex PCR; TCRdb's copy has only in-frame clones and lacks some. The table lists about 30,000 clones, 65% to 90% of them singletons, with about 2% in the top ten. This TCR derives from a man aged 50 to 60 with urothelial cancer. V usage is TRBV9 and J usage is TRBJ2-7; D might be TRBD2 (6 bases). The specimen was PBMCs, collected around atezolizumab (anti-PD-L1) treatment. The CDR3 loop reads CASSVERGEQYF. CDR3 nucleotide sequence: TGTGCCAGCAGCGTTGAACGGGGGGAGCAGTACTTC. The variable domain in full, with the rest retrieved from reference TRBV9 and TRBJ2-7, is DSGVTQTPKHLITATGQRVTLRCSPRSGDLSVYWYQQSLDQGLQFLIQYYNGEERAKGNILERFSAQQFPDLHSELNLSSLELGDSALYFCASSVERGEQYFGPGTRLTVT.